This T cell receptor beta chain was sequenced in a study of glioma-infiltrating T cells after dendritic cell vaccination (dated by TCRdb to the mid-2010s). The study in broad terms: The cohort comprised approximately 15 glioblastoma patients from Phase I and II dendritic cell vaccination trials, 9 newly diagnosed and 6 with recurrent disease. Between the early 2000s and the early 2010s, patients were given autologous tumor lysate-pulsed dendritic cell vaccination. The vaccine consisted of monocyte-derived dendritic cells cultured about seven days with IL-4 and GM-CSF, then pulsed overnight with autologous tumor lysate. Each patient got three intradermal injections of the dendritic cell vaccine, spaced at biweekly intervals, in the arm below the axilla. In glioblastoma patients vaccinated with dendritic cells, deep sequencing of TCR beta CDR3 regions served to measure the amount of tumor-infiltrating lymphocytes and to compare repertoires between tumor and blood. Survival after dendritic cell vaccination was correlated with TCR sequencing metrics such as TIL content and the overlap between tumor and blood repertoires.

On this clone itself: Its antigen remains unidentified. No base quality information exists; no much larger clone differs at one position.

Broader findings and caveats from the paper: TCR clonality showed no direct relationship with survival, which suggests that a diverse polyclonal response may be important. The cohort was small and heterogeneous, and full blood and tumor sets were available for few patients, with initial-recurrent tumor pairs available for even fewer patients. After dendritic cell vaccination, a higher estimated pretreatment TIL content predicted longer time to progression and longer overall survival. The three-group TCR overlap response model was characterized as speculative, and prospective validation of the model was stated to be required.

Using the immunoSEQ assay, TCRB CDR3 regions were amplified from 1.5 to 2 micrograms of genomic DNA, or from all available DNA when less than that was on hand. For multiplex PCR, 60 forward primers for TCR V beta segments and 13 reverse primers for J beta segments were used. Synthetic control templates were spiked into each sample at limiting dilution to estimate reads per starting template. The Illumina HiSeq System generated sequencing reads of 87 bp. The authors' analysis ran thus. PCR and sequencing errors were removed by a nearest neighbor algorithm that merged closely related sequences. TCR overlap was measured as the percentage of unique tumor TCR beta sequences also present in the same patient's peripheral blood. Here the immuneACCESS table is served through TCRdb, limited to in-frame sequences with V and J called. Missing clones are a known gap in these copies; in checked studies unresolved V genes cover under half, and the rest lacks a known reason. That table supplies the V and J calls and clone size; D and trimming were determined from the DNA. Here the sample has fewer than 85,000 clones; approximately 90% occur a single time. Roughly 3.1% of the sample is in the top ten clones.

Patients were selected for having adequate residual fresh-frozen tumor tissue and more than two years of available survival data. Molecular status otherwise varied across the glioblastoma patients, but none of them carried an isocitrate dehydrogenase mutation. PBMC were collected before vaccination, two weeks after the third vaccination, and at tumor progression if progression occurred. The Qiagen DNeasy Blood extraction Kit was used for extraction of genomic DNA. The sample here was blood, taken before dendritic cell vaccination. The receptor was isolated from a human donor with glioblastoma.

CDR3 protein: CATAPADFSSYEQYF. The DNA sequence reads TGTGCCACCGCACCTGCGGATTTCTCCTCCTACGAGCAGTACTTC. The V and J genes are TRBV19 and TRBJ2-7, with the D gene not confidently named. The cysteine opens and the phenylalanine closes a CDR3 of 15 amino acids. Here the CDR3 DNA is all that survives: 45 bases in frame from base 1. V is pared back by 10 bases and J by 0 bases, with 19 bases lying between the germline termini. From the germline V gene (reference sequence), CDR1 is LNHDA and CDR2 is SQIVND.